The next 5 T cell receptor beta chains were all read from a single sample in a study of blood T cell repertoires in COVID-19. Sequencing was performed with immunoSEQ multiplex PCR; in TCRdb, only in-frame clones are kept and a portion is missing. The sample consists of 95,000 to 120,000 clones, around 86% of them appearing once. Sequencing was performed on peripheral blood. The receptor set was obtained from a woman in her 70s with acute or convalescent COVID-19.

V gene TRBV9 combines with J gene TRBJ1-4; weak D call: TRBD1 (6 bases). The germline V gene encodes CDR1 SGDLS and CDR2 YYNGEE. This CDR3 contains 15 residues. Trimming removed 7 bases from V and 3 bases from J, with 16 bases in between. The CDR3 loop is CASAPGARANEKLFF. DNA of the CDR3: TGTGCCAGCGCGCCAGGGGCCCGGGCTAATGAAAAACTGTTTTTT.

In its sample, this clone was seen a few times. The genes are TRBV2 and TRBJ2-2, with 7 bases aligning to TRBD2. The CDR3 runs to 15 residues. The V gene end was trimmed by 6 bases and the J gene end by 1 base; junction bases not matched to a gene: 5. From germline, CDR1 is SNHLY and CDR2 FYNNEI. Here the CDR3 DNA reads TGTGCCAGCAGGGGAGCGGGACGGAACACCGGGGAGCTGTTTTTT. The encoded protein is CASRGAGRNTGELFF.

The genes are TRBV28 and TRBJ1-2; D unresolved. The CDR3 contains 12 residues. The germline gives CDR1 MDHEN, CDR2 SYDVKM. V lost 8 bases and J 4 bases, leaving 11 bases between the germline ends. The DNA for the CDR3 is TGTGCCAGCTCTAAGGTAGCCTATGGCTACACCTTC. As protein: CASSKVAYGYTF.

This chain joins TRBV27 and TRBJ2-7; tentatively, D is TRBD2 (5 bases). Trimming removed 10 bases from V and 0 bases from J, with 13 bases in between. Germline V gene lookup returns CDR1 MNHEY and CDR2 SMNVEV (reference sequence). This CDR3 has 13 amino acids. CDR3 DNA sequence: TGTGCCACCCGAGGAGCGGTCTCCTACGAGCAGTACTTC. Its protein product is CATRGAVSYEQYF.

This sequence joins TRBV7-2 and TRBJ1-5; 12 bases fit TRBD1. The CDR3 runs to 14 residues. Germline CDR1 is SGHTA and CDR2 is FQGNSA. V shed 5 bases, J shed 7 bases, and the junction held 3 bases outside the gene matches. CDR3 coding DNA: TGTGCCAGCAGCGGGACAGGGGGCGGGCAGCCCCAGCATTTT. This codes for CASSGTGGGQPQHF.